This T cell receptor beta chain is from a study of T cell responses to AZD1222 COVID-19 vaccine (dated by TCRdb to about 2021). About the full investigation: Because spike-specific TCR depth and breadth did not differ between the two schedules, AZD1222 recipients who got a second dose at roughly 4 weeks were pooled with those who got a second dose at roughly 12 weeks. Trial participants were enrolled by age into 18-55, 56-69 and 70-plus year subgroups, with approximately 150, 30 and 60 TCR-sequenced participants respectively. A total of 230 to 250 trial participants underwent TCR sequencing, of whom some 210 received two doses of AZD1222 and about 25 received two doses of the MenACWY control vaccine. Here is what the overall study found, with its caveats: Reportedly, close to half of the unique spike-specific TCRs recognized epitopes lying outside the regions that are mutated in the B.1.351 and B.1.1.7 variants. The 56-69-year group was small, and its depth increase did not reach significance, likely because of low power. Conclusions about previously exposed vaccinees are limited because only five or six AZD1222 recipients were SARS-CoV-2 seropositive at baseline. The vaccine-associated CD4 TCRs covered the entire spike protein, and the dominant responses fell in regions 160-218 and 743-854. Most participants were white British and females outnumbered males, and the authors suggested that clonal diversity may have been underestimated. After two AZD1222 doses, both the breadth and the depth of spike-specific TCRs were significantly higher than at day 0 and than in MenACWY recipients. Because no day 14 peak-response samples were available, repertoires were characterized only after the peak T cell response.

V loses 5 bases at its end and J loses 2 bases; junction bases beyond the gene matches: 5. The CDR3 runs 16 residues from the cysteine to the phenylalanine. Left in the record is the CDR3 DNA by itself, 48 bases read in frame from the first base. CDR1 is given as MRHNA and CDR2 as SNTAGT, both from the germline V gene. The CDR3 regions of human TCRbeta chains were subjected to immunosequencing. In the paper's pipeline: Repertoire TCRs were checked for matches against a reference library of SARS-CoV-2-specific TCRs that had been generated using the MIRA antigen-specificity platform. Breadth was defined as the fraction of unique TCRs that were SARS-CoV-2-associated. Depth was defined as the fraction of total T cells that were SARS-CoV-2-associated. Using the MIRA data, each spike-specific TCR was assigned both to the spike region to which the TCR was reactive and to a CD4 or CD8 class. Log10-transformed breadth and depth values were compared by one-way ANOVA with Sidak's multiple comparisons tests. TCRdb re-hosts the immuneACCESS table, in-frame sequences only. Its copies lack some clones; in the studies checked, an unresolved V gene accounts for under half of them, and the cause for the rest is not known. For V, J and clone size, that table is used; D and trimming come from the DNA. This sample lists some 200,000 clones; 85% to 90% were detected once. The top ten hold roughly 6% of the sample.

The meaning of the sample's time point label: baseline before first vaccination. Vaccinee samples came from UK trials COV001 and COV002, including a single-blind randomized controlled phase 2/3 trial of AZD1222 (ChAdOx1 nCoV-19) in healthy adults. Trial participant PBMC samples were collected at day 0 and day 28 after the second dose for TCRbeta chain sequencing. This clone has just a few counts. What this receptor recognizes is not known. Base-call qualities are not available, and no considerably larger clone is one nucleotide away. The sequence links TRBV6-4 to TRBJ2-3, with 12 bases aligning to TRBD2. Sequences were derived from peripheral blood, sampled on day 0 of AZD1222 vaccination. The receptor was isolated from an adult in good health. The CDR3 is CASSPTSGGSTDTQYF. The DNA reads as follows: TGTGCCAGCAGTCCTACTAGCGGGGGGTCCACAGATACGCAGTATTTT.